This entry concerns a single T cell receptor beta chain. What it recognizes is unknown. CDR3 size: 13 residues. TCRdb processed the 5' RACE reads anew with MiXCR; each CDR3 protein has one entry. Here the sample spans approximately 300,000 distinct CDR3 sequences, about 16% being singletons. This sample is drawn from a study of T-cell memory formation after mild COVID-19. As for the study in general: There were largely donor-specific TCR clusters. Study-wide findings and caveats: For second-wave clones that peaked at day 37, SARS-CoV-2 specificity went unverified.

The sample consisted of PBMCs or a T cell subset sorted from them (not recorded which). The rearrangement joins TRBV21-1 to TRBJ2-1; the table's D call TRBD2 went unverified against the DNA. TRBV21-1 counts as a pseudogene. This sequence originates from a young man who had mild COVID-19 (a few samples of this study predate the infection). Cell type and time point are not known. The CDR3 coding sequence is TGCGCCAGCAGCAGGACTTACTACAATGAGCAGTTCTTC. The encoded protein is CASSRTYYNEQFF.